The 23 T cell receptor beta chains below were found in one sample sequenced in a study of T cells in Graves' hyperthyroidism and ophthalmopathy. Amplification of TCR beta CDR3 regions was performed using RNA transcripts as template. RT-PCR in the first round (using the HTBI primer set) targeted the TCR CDR3. Via MiXCR, TCRdb re-called the multiplex PCR reads, giving one row per CDR3 protein. Counted here are some 400,000 distinct CDR3 sequences, approximately 12% occurring once; the ten biggest clones make up less than 25%. Sample: blood. Receptors were obtained from a man between 25 and 39 years old with Graves' hyperthyroidism that later progressed to Graves' ophthalmopathy.

Only a few counts were recorded for this clonotype. The chain combines TRBV7-4 with TRBJ1-5, with 8 bases that match TRBD1. Germline V gene lookup returns CDR1 SGHVT and CDR2 SQSDAQ. After removal of 7 bases from V and 0 bases from J, the junction contained 8 bases not matched to a gene. This CDR3 contains 16 residues. Here the CDR3 reads CASTFRDRHSNQPQHF. CDR3 sequence (DNA): TGTGCCAGCACCTTCCGGGACAGGCATAGCAATCAGCCCCAGCATTTT.

Remarks on this clonotype: This could be a read error, since a much larger clone is one nucleotide away. The rearrangement uses TRBV24-1 and TRBJ2-1, with a tentative D call TRBD1 (5 bases). Germline V CDR1 and CDR2: KGHDR, SFDVKD. This CDR3 is built from 14 residues. CDR3 region: CATSGAGLYSEQFF. The CDR3 bases are TGTGCCACCAGTGGCGCAGGGCTCTACAGTGAGCAGTTCTTC.

This clonotype was observed a handful of times. The chain joins TRBV20-1 to TRBJ1-1, with a possible D match to TRBD1 (6 bases). V lost 5 bases to trimming and J lost 1 base, with 17 bases between them. Germline V gene sequence: CDR1 DFQATT, CDR2 SNEGSKA (reference sequence). CDR3 size: 15 residues. DNA of the CDR3: TGCAGTGCTCTACAGGAAGGAGGGGGGAACACTGAAGCTTTCTTT. Translating it yields CSALQEGGGNTEAFF.

This clonotype was observed many times. The chain uses TRBV3-1 and TRBJ2-3, with 7 bases lining up with TRBD2. The CDR3 totals 18 residues. V lost 0 bases, J lost 4 bases, and 13 bases stayed unmatched. Germline loops: CDR1 LGHDT, CDR2 YNNKEL (reference sequence). Here the CDR3 reads CASSQEITGGGVADTQYF. The CDR3 region has the DNA TGTGCCAGCAGCCAAGAGATAACAGGTGGGGGGGTTGCAGATACGCAGTATTTT.

This clonotype has more than one count but fewer than ten. This chain joins TRBV27 and TRBJ2-1; 12 bases match TRBD2. Trimming cost V 3 bases and J 9 bases; bases outside gene matches: 6. Per the germline V gene, CDR1 is MNHEY and CDR2 is SMNVEV (reference sequence). CDR3 length equals 15 residues. The CDR3 DNA is TGTGCCAGCAGTTTTTCTAGCGGGGGGGTCGTTGAGCAGTTCTTC. Residues: CASSFSSGGVVEQFF.

This clonotype was seen many times. This rearrangement joins TRBV2 to TRBJ2-3; D might be TRBD1 (6 bases). CDR1 and CDR2 (germline): SNHLY, FYNNEI. CDR3 length equals 14 residues. V dropped 7 bases and J dropped 6 bases, with 17 bases sitting between them. The CDR3 sequence: CASTDSVWADTQYF. CDR3 DNA: TGTGCCAGCACGGACAGTGTATGGGCCGATACGCAGTATTTT.

This clonotype came up many times. The chain joins TRBV18 to TRBJ2-5, with 7 bases identical to TRBD1. The V segment lost 6 bases and the J segment 0 bases; nucleotides outside the gene matches: 4. Per the germline V gene, CDR1 is KGHSH and CDR2 is LQKENI. There are 14 residues in the CDR3. The DNA for the CDR3 is TGTGCCAGCTCCCCGGGACAGCACCAAGAGACCCAGTACTTC. Its protein is CASSPGQHQETQYF.

The chain carries TRBV19 and TRBJ1-2; 8 bases are shared with TRBD1. This CDR3 region has 14 residues. CDR1 is LNHDA and CDR2 is SQIVND in the germline V gene (reference sequence). The J segment lost 5 bases and the V segment lost 7 bases, leaving 9 bases of the junction unmatched. The CDR3 spells CASNPQGASYGYTF. The CDR3 DNA reads as TGTGCCAGTAACCCTCAGGGGGCGAGTTATGGCTACACCTTC.

With respect to this clonotype: One end of the junction is discordant with germline, which a read error may explain. This chain uses TRBV29-1 with TRBJ2-7; 9 bases fit TRBD1. The germline V gene has CDR1 SQVTM and CDR2 ANQGSEA. CDR3 length equals 13 residues. The DNA of the CDR3 is TGCAGCGTCGAAGGGACAGGGCCGGGCGGGCAGTACTTC. It is translated as CSVEGTGPGGQYF.

V and J are TRBV3-1 and TRBJ1-3; D may be TRBD1 (5 bases). Trimming removed 0 bases from V and 2 bases from J, with 8 bases in between. The CDR3 contains 15 residues. The germline V gene has CDR1 LGHDT and CDR2 YNNKEL (reference sequence). The CDR3 nucleotides read TGTGCCAGCAGCCAAGAGGGAGGGGCTGGAAACACCATATATTTT. Protein product: CASSQEGGAGNTIYF.

This chain connects TRBV11-1 to TRBJ2-1, with 10 positions matching TRBD2. The CDR3 consists of 15 residues. V trimming: 6 bases; J trimming: 7 bases; junction bases outside the gene matches: 9. CDR1 and CDR2 (germline): SGHAT, FQDESV (reference sequence). CDR3 DNA: TGTGCCAGCAGTCTTAGCGGGAGGCCGGGGAATGAGCAGTTCTTC. Protein: CASSLSGRPGNEQFF. The full variable domain, with the rest looked up from reference TRBV11-1 and TRBJ2-1, is EAEVAQSPRYKITEKSQAVAFWCDPISGHATLYWYRQILGQGPELLVQFQDESVVDDSQLPKDRFSAERLKGVDSTLKIQPAELGDSAMYLCASSLSGRPGNEQFFGPGTRLTVL.

The V gene is TRBV4-1, the J gene TRBJ1-5; D is uncertain. Trimming took 0 bases from V and 6 from J, leaving 6 bases between them. The CDR3 totals 13 residues. Germline V gene data show CDR1 as MGHRA and CDR2 as YSYEKL. CDR3 amino acids: CASSQDKGQPQHF. In nucleotides, the CDR3 is TGCGCCAGCAGCCAAGATAAGGGTCAGCCCCAGCATTTT.

Worth noting for this clonotype: A junction end diverges from the germline sequence, so it may reflect a read error. The CDR3 region is CASGQDRTSTQGEQFF. Here the CDR3 DNA reads TGCGCCAGCGGCCAAGATCGGACTAGCACCCAAGGGGAGCAGTTCTTC. The V gene is TRBV4-1, the J gene TRBJ2-1; 8 nucleotides line up with TRBD2. The CDR3 has 16 amino acids. Per the germline V gene, CDR1 is MGHRA and CDR2 is YSYEKL.

This clonotype came up a few times. The chain joins TRBV19 to TRBJ2-7; D tentatively reads TRBD1 or TRBD2 (5 bases each). The germline CDR1 and CDR2 sequences are LNHDA and SQIVND (reference sequence). This CDR3 has 15 residues. Trimming took off 1 base at V and 4 bases at J, with 14 bases between the two ends. The CDR3 is CASSIAQGSDYEQYF. CDR3 sequence (DNA): TGTGCCAGTAGTATAGCGCAGGGTAGCGATTACGAGCAGTACTTC.

The sample holds many counts of this clonotype. The J gene is TRBJ1-1, the V gene TRBV3-1; unclear D gene. Deletions cut 1 base from V and 7 bases from J, with 10 bases between. The CDR3 spans 13 residues. Germline V gene data show CDR1 as LGHDT and CDR2 as YNNKEL (reference sequence). The CDR3 loop reads CASSQGAGSEAFF. In nucleotides, the CDR3 is TGTGCCAGCAGCCAAGGGGCAGGAAGTGAAGCTTTCTTT.

This clonotype has a handful of counts. The chain recombines TRBV12-3 or TRBV12-4 with TRBJ2-2, with 8 positions matching TRBD2. With V trimmed by 5 bases and J by 0 bases, 11 bases remained unmatched. The CDR3 is 18 residues long. This CDR3 reads CASSRSTGGVSNTGELFF. In nucleotides, the CDR3 is TGTGCCAGCAGTCGATCGACGGGGGGGGTCTCGAACACCGGGGAGCTGTTTTTT.

This chain uses TRBV5-6 with TRBJ2-3; 8 nucleotides line up with TRBD2. The CDR3 length is 17 residues. Germline V gene data show CDR1 as SGHDT and CDR2 as YYEEEE. The V gene end was trimmed by 4 bases and the J gene end by 2 bases; junction bases not matched to a gene: 12. The CDR3 is CASSKNSGGYSTDTQYF. The CDR3 bases are TGTGCCAGCAGCAAAAACAGCGGGGGATATTCCACAGATACGCAGTATTTT.

This clonotype was recorded many times. The gene calls are TRBV11-3 and TRBJ1-2, with TRBD1 as a possible D gene (5 bases). From germline, CDR1 is SGHNT and CDR2 YENEEA. Trimming pared 3 bases from V and 8 bases from J, leaving 13 bases between. The CDR3 sequence is 13 residues long. CDR3 sequence reads: CASSFTGPPGYTF. The CDR3 DNA sequence: TGTGCCAGCAGCTTCACGGGACCTCCGGGCTACACCTTC. Using reference TRBV11-3 and TRBJ1-2 for the parts outside the CDR3, the full variable domain is EAGVVQSPRYKIIEKKQPVAFWCNPISGHNTLYWYLQNLGQGPELLIRYENEEAVDDSQLPKDRFSAERLKGVDSTLKIQPAELGDSAVYLCASSFTGPPGYTFGSGTRLTVV.

V is TRBV20-1 and J is TRBJ2-7; D uncertain. CDR1 and CDR2 from the germline V gene are DFQATT and SNEGSKA (reference sequence). Deletions cut 0 bases from V and 6 bases from J, with 12 bases between. CDR3 length: 13 residues. This CDR3 reads CSARDPDLLEQYF. Written as DNA, the CDR3 is TGCAGTGCTAGAGATCCGGACCTCCTCGAGCAGTACTTC.

This clonotype was counted many times. V is TRBV12-3 or TRBV12-4 and J is TRBJ1-1; D unresolved. Trimming shortened V by 3 bases and J by 0 bases, and 11 bases separated the two germline ends. The CDR3 totals 15 residues. This CDR3 reads CASSLAGSMNTEAFF. The CDR3, as DNA: TGTGCCAGCAGTTTGGCAGGAAGCATGAACACTGAAGCTTTCTTT.

This clonotype has just a few counts. This chain connects TRBV29-1 to TRBJ2-7; D is undetermined. Per the germline V gene, CDR1 is SQVTM and CDR2 is ANQGSEA. The germline V and J ends were trimmed by 6 bases and 1 base, with 10 bases remaining between them. This CDR3 is 12 amino acids long. The CDR3 DNA is TGCAGCGTCCAGGCTAGGTCCTACGAGCAGTACTTC. Protein sequence: CSVQARSYEQYF.

This clonotype appeared many times. The J gene is TRBJ1-4, the V gene TRBV6-1; 11 nucleotides agree with TRBD1. Losses at the gene ends were 6 bases for V and 2 bases for J; bases not matched to a gene: 2. Germline values: CDR1 MNHNS, CDR2 SASEGT. The CDR3 contains 15 residues. The CDR3 sequence: CASSRTGGTNEKLFF. The CDR3 DNA reads as TGTGCCAGCAGCCGGACAGGGGGCACTAATGAAAAACTGTTTTTT.

For this clonotype: This could be a read error, since a much larger clone is one nucleotide away. The CDR3 protein is CASRGIGPGTGELFF. DNA of the CDR3: TGTGCCAGCAGGGGGATAGGACCAGGGACCGGGGAGCTGTTTTTT. V and J are TRBV2 and TRBJ2-2; D is possibly TRBD1 (5 bases). Trimming stripped 6 bases from V and 5 bases from J, with 16 bases between. CDR3 length equals 15 residues. The germline V gene has CDR1 SNHLY and CDR2 FYNNEI.